This T cell receptor beta chain is from a study of T cell responses to AZD1222 COVID-19 vaccine. Whole-study context: Pooling was applied to second doses at about 4 or about 12 weeks. Findings and caveats of the study: Only a handful of AZD1222 recipients were seropositive at baseline. An increase in Spike-specific TCR breadth and depth was observed after two AZD1222 doses. Most donors were white British and more were female, and clonal diversity was possibly underestimated.

As for this clone: The antigen remains undetermined.

CDR1 and CDR2 (germline): SGDLS, YYNGEE. This CDR3 comprises 21 residues. Trimming took 0 bases from V and 1 from J; bases not matched to a gene: 15. TCRdb's table, derived via immunoSEQ multiplex PCR, lists solely in-frame clones and lacks some. The sample consists of about 170,000 clones, around 89% of them appearing once. Sequencing was performed on peripheral blood, taken on day 0 of AZD1222 vaccination. This sequence was found in an adult in good health. The genes are TRBV9 and TRBJ2-3, with 12 bases lining up with TRBD1. As DNA, the CDR3 is TGTGCCAGCAGCGTAGAGCGGGACAGGGGGCTCCCGCGTTGGGGCACAGATACGCAGTATTTT. Translated, it gives CASSVERDRGLPRWGTDTQYF. Based on the CDR3 plus reference TRBV9 and TRBJ2-3, the full variable domain is DSGVTQTPKHLITATGQRVTLRCSPRSGDLSVYWYQQSLDQGLQFLIQYYNGEERAKGNILERFSAQQFPDLHSELNLSSLELGDSALYFCASSVERDRGLPRWGTDTQYFGPGTRLTVL.